Following are 21 T cell receptor beta chains from one sample sequenced in a study of blood T cell repertoires in COVID-19. Here immunoSEQ multiplex PCR was the method, and the copy in TCRdb shows in-frame clones only, minus some. The sample yields 140,000 to 150,000 clones, around 80% seen once. The sequencing input was peripheral blood. The receptors come from a man in his 70s who had recovered from COVID-19.

The gene calls are TRBV29-1 and TRBJ2-3; D call uncertain. The ends were cut back, 3 bases at V and 2 bases at J, with 6 bases in the middle. This CDR3 spans 12 amino acids. Germline V CDR1 and CDR2: SQVTM, ANQGSEA. CDR3 nucleotides: TGCAGCGTTGATGGCACCACAGATACGCAGTATTTT. Its protein product is CSVDGTTDTQYF.

DNA of the CDR3: TGTGCCAGCAGCTCGGGTGGGGCAAATGAGCAGTTCTTC. Encoded protein: CASSSGGANEQFF. The chain links TRBV7-7 to TRBJ2-1; D is possibly TRBD1 (5 bases). V was trimmed by 4 bases and J by 7 bases, leaving 11 bases between them. Germline V CDR1 and CDR2: SSHAT, FNYEAQ (reference sequence). This CDR3 comprises 13 residues. Together with reference TRBV7-7 and TRBJ2-1, the CDR3 gives the full variable domain: GAGVSQSPRYKVTKRGQDVTLRCDPISSHATLYWYQQALGQGPEFLTYFNYEAQPDKSGLPSDRFSAERPEGSISTLTIQRTEQRDSAMYRCASSSGGANEQFFGPGTRLTVL.

The chain is built from TRBV7-9 and TRBJ2-5, with TRBD2 matching over 11 bases. Germline V gene lookup returns CDR1 SEHNR and CDR2 FQNEAQ (reference sequence). The V and J ends lost 6 bases and 3 bases, in that order; junction bases with no gene match: 9. The CDR3 covers 16 residues. The CDR3 DNA reads TGTGCCAGCAGTCCGGGACTAGCGGTCCCCAAAGAGACCCAGTACTTC. This translates into CASSPGLAVPKETQYF.

In its sample, this clone was seen many times. The chain combines TRBV7-9 with TRBJ2-1; possibly TRBD1 for D (6 bases). V was shortened by 2 bases and J by 1 base, with 9 bases between the two germline ends. Germline V gene sequence: CDR1 SEHNR, CDR2 FQNEAQ (reference sequence). The CDR3 totals 15 residues. Written as DNA, the CDR3 is TGTGCCAGCAGCTTATCAGGGGTTTCCTACAATGAGCAGTTCTTC. Translated, it gives CASSLSGVSYNEQFF.

This clone counts as medium-sized (0.01 to 0.1%). The rearrangement uses TRBV27 and TRBJ1-3, with D perhaps matching TRBD1 (5 bases). This CDR3 has 14 residues. Germline-derived CDR1 and CDR2 are MNHEY and SMNVEV (reference sequence). The V gene lost 6 bases and the J gene lost 1 base, with 10 bases spanning the gap. This chain's CDR3 is CASRRAGSGNTIYF. In DNA form, the CDR3 reads TGTGCCAGCAGACGTGCAGGGTCTGGAAACACCATATATTTT.

The chain links TRBV7-3 to TRBJ1-2, with TRBD1 matching over 10 bases. The CDR3 is made up of 14 amino acids. The ends lost 5 bases at V and 3 bases at J; junction bases unmatched: 3. Germline V gene sequence: CDR1 SGHTA, CDR2 FQGTGA. The CDR3 DNA reads as TGTGCCAGCAGCCCAGGGACAGGGGACTATGGCTACACCTTC. Protein product: CASSPGTGDYGYTF.

The rearrangement uses TRBV19 and TRBJ2-1; the D gene is possibly TRBD2 (6 bases). Trimming cost V 1 base and J 7 bases, with 8 bases left between them. CDR1 is LNHDA and CDR2 is SQIVND in the germline V gene (reference sequence). There are 13 residues in the CDR3. This CDR3 is CASSIVAGNEQFF. For the CDR3, the DNA is TGTGCCAGTAGTATAGTTGCGGGGAATGAGCAGTTCTTC.

V is TRBV11-3 and J is TRBJ2-5; 8 bases agree with TRBD2. The V gene end was trimmed by 2 bases and the J gene end by 5 bases; junction bases not matched to a gene: 4. This CDR3 has 14 amino acids. Germline CDR1 is SGHNT and CDR2 is YENEEA. The CDR3 DNA sequence: TGTGCCAGCAGCTTATCGTCTAGCGGGGAGACCCAGTACTTC. Translating gives CASSLSSSGETQYF.

This chain connects TRBV5-8 to TRBJ2-7; 7 bases align to TRBD2. CDR1 and CDR2 (germline): SGHTS, YDEGEE. The CDR3 sequence is 13 residues long. Trimming took 7 bases from V and 4 from J; bases not matched to a gene: 8. The CDR3 here is CASVRGVVYEQYF. The CDR3 DNA is TGTGCCAGCGTACGGGGGGTGGTGTACGAGCAGTACTTC.

This clone came up a few times. The gene calls are TRBV9 and TRBJ1-4; 9 bases are shared with TRBD1. CDR1 is SGDLS and CDR2 is YYNGEE in the germline V gene. V lost 4 bases to trimming and J lost 7 bases; unmatched junction nucleotides: 8. The length of the CDR3 is 15 residues. CDR3: CASSIRQGGTEKLFF. The DNA for the CDR3 is TGTGCCAGCAGCATCCGACAGGGGGGTACTGAAAAACTGTTTTTT.

The chain employs TRBV6-1 and TRBJ1-2, with 7 bases matching TRBD1. V shed 4 bases, J shed 8 bases, and the junction held 16 bases outside the gene matches. Germline loops: CDR1 MNHNS, CDR2 SASEGT. CDR3 length: 16 residues. Written as DNA, the CDR3 is TGTGCCAGCAGTGTCCAAGCCAAGGGGGCCATAGGCGGCTACACCTTC. Translated, it gives CASSVQAKGAIGGYTF.

This clone occurred once. The chain recombines TRBV6-5 with TRBJ1-5; TRBD1 aligns across 9 bases. The J segment lost 5 bases and the V segment lost 8 bases, leaving 10 bases of the junction unmatched. The CDR3 sequence is 15 residues long. In germline, CDR1 is MNHEY, CDR2 SVGAGI. CDR3 coding DNA: TGTGCCAGCCTTTCCGGGACAGGGATATATCAGCCCCAGCATTTT. Translated: CASLSGTGIYQPQHF.

J is TRBJ2-7 and V is TRBV5-1; TRBD1 aligns across 9 bases. J gave up 3 bases and V 0 bases, and 7 bases lay outside the gene matches. The CDR3 has 16 residues. Germline values: CDR1 SGHRS, CDR2 YFSETQ. The CDR3 region has the DNA TGCGCCAGCAGCTTGGAGGGACAGGGCTGGATCTACGAGCAGTACTTC. Amino acid sequence: CASSLEGQGWIYEQYF.

The chain employs TRBV7-3 and TRBJ2-3; D is undetermined. The length of the CDR3 is 14 residues. Germline CDR1 is SGHTA and CDR2 is FQGTGA. Trimming left V 2 bases short and J 0 bases short, with 6 bases between. This chain's CDR3 is CASSLGRSTDTQYF. In nucleotides, the CDR3 is TGTGCCAGCAGCTTAGGCAGGAGCACAGATACGCAGTATTTT.

The chain is built from TRBV6-4 and TRBJ2-7; D perhaps matches TRBD2 (5 bases). Germline CDR1 is MRHNA and CDR2 is SNTAGT. The CDR3 extends over 13 amino acids. V lost 5 bases and J 4 bases, leaving 12 bases between the germline ends. The CDR3 region is CASSTGIGYEQYF. The CDR3 nucleotides are TGTGCCAGCAGTACCGGGATTGGATACGAGCAGTACTTC.

The chain joins TRBV5-1 to TRBJ2-2, with D perhaps TRBD1 (6 bases). The germline V and J ends were trimmed by 0 bases and 5 bases, with 11 bases remaining between them. Germline CDR1 and CDR2: SGHRS and YFSETQ. This CDR3 spans 15 amino acids. The CDR3 DNA reads TGCGCCAGCAGCTTGGGGCAGAGGGGGACCGGGGAGCTGTTTTTT. It encodes CASSLGQRGTGELFF.

This clone occurred a few times. The rearrangement uses TRBV11-2 and TRBJ2-3; 7 bases align to TRBD2. The CDR3 consists of 18 residues. V lost 1 base, J lost 4 bases, and 14 bases stayed unmatched. Germline V lookup: CDR1 SGHAT, CDR2 FQNNGV. CDR3 coding DNA: TGTGCCAGCAGCTTAGCGGCCGATTTTGGGAGGGCGCCAGATACGCAGTATTTT. Translated: CASSLAADFGRAPDTQYF.

The chain uses TRBV4-1 and TRBJ2-2, with D possibly matching TRBD1 (6 bases). The germline V and J ends were trimmed by 2 bases and 3 bases, with 13 bases remaining between them. This CDR3 is 16 amino acids long. Germline CDR1 is MGHRA and CDR2 is YSYEKL. CDR3 DNA: TGCGCCAGCAGCCAAACTAGGGGGACGGACACCGGGGAGCTGTTTTTT. It is translated as CASSQTRGTDTGELFF.

This chain connects TRBV29-1 to TRBJ1-1, with D uncertain. CDR3 size: 13 residues. Germline CDR1 is SQVTM and CDR2 is ANQGSEA. V lost 0 bases, J lost 1 base, and 6 bases lay in between. CDR3 loop: CSVEEGTNTEAFF. CDR3 bases: TGCAGCGTTGAAGAGGGCACGAACACTGAAGCTTTCTTT.

V gene TRBV4-2 combines with J gene TRBJ2-1; D is possibly TRBD2 (6 bases). The CDR3 is 14 amino acids. With 6 bases removed from V and 6 bases from J, the gap between germline ends came to 15 bases. Germline V gene lookup returns CDR1 LGHNA and CDR2 YNFKEQ. The CDR3 loop is CASSISGTSNEQFF. The CDR3 DNA is TGTGCCAGCAGTATATCCGGGACTTCCAATGAGCAGTTCTTC.

Only one count was recorded for this clone. The CDR3 loop reads CASSSHGQFNEQFF. The CDR3, as DNA: TGTGCCAGCAGCTCTCACGGACAGTTCAATGAGCAGTTCTTC. V and J are TRBV7-6 and TRBJ2-1, with a possible D match to TRBD1 (6 bases). In germline, CDR1 is SGHVS, CDR2 FNYEAQ. This CDR3 region has 14 residues. Trimming removed 4 bases from V and 6 bases from J, with 13 bases in between.